This T cell receptor (beta chain) was identified during a study of cytomegalovirus exposure and HLA in healthy donors. The CDR3 loop spans 13 amino acids. V was cut by 5 bases and J by 3 bases, with 7 bases left in between. CDR1 and CDR2 (germline): SNHLY, FYNNEI. There are a few counts of this clone. Its antigen is still unknown. Primers included in the PCR were 60 Vbeta and 13 Jbeta primers. Repertoires were generated with immunoSEQ multiplex PCR, while TCRdb's copy carries only in-frame clones and drops some. The profile shows approximately 150,000 clones, about 80% of them singletons. Findings and limits, study-wide: Most TCR beta V segments were productive about 87% or about 30% of the time in an earlier analysis.

The rearrangement joins TRBV2 to TRBJ1-4; D is undetermined. The receptor was isolated from a man aged 18 to 29 in good health and CMV-seronegative. The sample comprised PBMCs. The CDR3 DNA follows: TGTGCCAGCAGTATTACGGCTAATGAAAAACTGTTTTTT. Its translation is CASSITANEKLFF.